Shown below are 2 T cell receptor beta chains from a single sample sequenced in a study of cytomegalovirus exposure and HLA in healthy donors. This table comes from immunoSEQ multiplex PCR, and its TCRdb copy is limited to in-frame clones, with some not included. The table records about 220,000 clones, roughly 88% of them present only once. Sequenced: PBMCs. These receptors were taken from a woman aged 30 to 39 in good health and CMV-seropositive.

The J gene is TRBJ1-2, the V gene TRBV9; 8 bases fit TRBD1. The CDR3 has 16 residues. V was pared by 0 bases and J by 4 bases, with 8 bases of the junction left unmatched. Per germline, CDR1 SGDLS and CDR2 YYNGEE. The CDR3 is CASSVGSGDRSYGYTF. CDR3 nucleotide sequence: TGTGCCAGCAGCGTAGGGTCCGGGGACAGGAGCTATGGCTACACCTTC.

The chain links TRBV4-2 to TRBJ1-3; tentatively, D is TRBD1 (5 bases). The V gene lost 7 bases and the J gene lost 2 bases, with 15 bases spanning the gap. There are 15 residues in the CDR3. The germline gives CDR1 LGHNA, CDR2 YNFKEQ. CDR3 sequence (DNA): TGTGCCAGCATACCAAGATTGGGGCCTGGAAACACCATATATTTT. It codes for CASIPRLGPGNTIYF.